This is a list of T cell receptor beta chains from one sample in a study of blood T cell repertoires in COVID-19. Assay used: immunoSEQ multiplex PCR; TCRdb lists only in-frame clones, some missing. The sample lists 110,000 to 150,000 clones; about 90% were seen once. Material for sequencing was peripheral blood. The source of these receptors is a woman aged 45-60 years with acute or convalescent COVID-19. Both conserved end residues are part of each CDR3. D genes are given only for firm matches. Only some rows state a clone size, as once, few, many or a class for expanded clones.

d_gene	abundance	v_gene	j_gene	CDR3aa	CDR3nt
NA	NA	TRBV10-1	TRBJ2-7	CASSDRPDSTERYEQYF	TGCGCCAGCAGTGATCGCCCCGACTCCACTGAGCGCTACGAGCAGTACTTC
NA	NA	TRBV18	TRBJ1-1	CASSPLREDTEAFF	TGTGCCAGCTCACCACTCAGGGAGGACACTGAAGCTTTCTTT
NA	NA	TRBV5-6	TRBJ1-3	CASSFVGTIYF	TGTGCCAGCAGCTTCGTCGGCACCATATATTTT
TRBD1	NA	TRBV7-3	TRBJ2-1	CASSLDRVTYNEQFF	TGTGCCAGCAGTCTGGACAGGGTTACCTACAATGAGCAGTTCTTC
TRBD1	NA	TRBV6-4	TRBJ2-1	CASSPGQSTYNEQFF	TGTGCCAGCAGTCCGGGACAGAGTACCTACAATGAGCAGTTCTTC
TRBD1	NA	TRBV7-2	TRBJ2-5	CASSISTGSQETQYF	TGTGCCAGCAGCATATCGACAGGGAGCCAAGAGACCCAGTACTTC
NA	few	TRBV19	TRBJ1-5	CASSIGGSRNQPQHF	TGTGCCAGTAGTATAGGAGGGTCGCGTAATCAGCCCCAGCATTTT
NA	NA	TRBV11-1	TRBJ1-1	CASSFGNTEAFF	TGTGCCAGCAGCTTCGGGAATACTGAAGCTTTCTTT
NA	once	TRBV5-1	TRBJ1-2	CASSLGATGPQGYGYTF	TGCGCCAGCAGCTTGGGGGCAACGGGGCCGCAGGGGTATGGCTACACCTTC
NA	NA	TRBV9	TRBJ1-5	CASSRGTNQPQHF	TGTGCCAGCAGCAGGGGGACCAATCAGCCCCAGCATTTT
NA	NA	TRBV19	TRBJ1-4	CASRTDSNEKLFF	TGTGCCAGTAGAACGGACAGTAATGAAAAACTGTTTTTT
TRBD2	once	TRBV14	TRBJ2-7	CASSQGAGGQYEQYF	TGTGCCAGCAGCCAAGGAGCGGGGGGCCAGTACGAGCAGTACTTC